What follows is one TCR beta chain and its context. TCRdb keeps only in-frame clones here, not all; method: immunoSEQ multiplex PCR. The sample lists under 40,000 clones, roughly nine tenths seen once, with about 5.2% in the top ten. The germline V and J ends were trimmed by 5 bases and 1 base, with 14 bases remaining between them. The CDR3 loop spans 15 amino acids. Per germline, CDR1 SGHAT and CDR2 FQNNGV. This sample stems from a study of T cell changes during pregnancy in multiple sclerosis. V and J are TRBV11-2 and TRBJ1-1; possibly TRBD1 for D (5 bases). This clonotype was sampled from a female donor in good health, enrolled as a control in a pregnancy study. The source was peripheral blood, collected in the third trimester of pregnancy. DNA of the CDR3: TGTGCCAGCAGCCCATCAATCGGGGGGAACACTGAAGCTTTCTTT. This sequence encodes CASSPSIGGNTEAFF.